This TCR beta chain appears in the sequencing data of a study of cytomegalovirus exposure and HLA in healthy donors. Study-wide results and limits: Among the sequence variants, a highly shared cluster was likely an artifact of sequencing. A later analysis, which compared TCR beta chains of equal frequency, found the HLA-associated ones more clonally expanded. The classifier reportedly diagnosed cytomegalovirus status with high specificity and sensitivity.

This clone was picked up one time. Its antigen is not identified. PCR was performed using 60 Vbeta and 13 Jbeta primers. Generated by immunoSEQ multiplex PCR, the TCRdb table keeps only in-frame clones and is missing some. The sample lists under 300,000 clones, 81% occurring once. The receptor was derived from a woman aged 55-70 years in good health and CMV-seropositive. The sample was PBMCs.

The CDR3 nucleotides read TGTGCCAGCAGCCCAGACAGGGGATTTTCGGATACGCAGTATTTT. This encodes CASSPDRGFSDTQYF. The J gene is TRBJ2-3, the V gene TRBV11-2; 8 nucleotides line up with TRBD1. Germline trimming cut 5 bases from V and 6 bases from J; bases unmatched to any gene: 10. There are 15 residues in the CDR3. CDR1 SGHAT and CDR2 FQNNGV come from the germline V gene.